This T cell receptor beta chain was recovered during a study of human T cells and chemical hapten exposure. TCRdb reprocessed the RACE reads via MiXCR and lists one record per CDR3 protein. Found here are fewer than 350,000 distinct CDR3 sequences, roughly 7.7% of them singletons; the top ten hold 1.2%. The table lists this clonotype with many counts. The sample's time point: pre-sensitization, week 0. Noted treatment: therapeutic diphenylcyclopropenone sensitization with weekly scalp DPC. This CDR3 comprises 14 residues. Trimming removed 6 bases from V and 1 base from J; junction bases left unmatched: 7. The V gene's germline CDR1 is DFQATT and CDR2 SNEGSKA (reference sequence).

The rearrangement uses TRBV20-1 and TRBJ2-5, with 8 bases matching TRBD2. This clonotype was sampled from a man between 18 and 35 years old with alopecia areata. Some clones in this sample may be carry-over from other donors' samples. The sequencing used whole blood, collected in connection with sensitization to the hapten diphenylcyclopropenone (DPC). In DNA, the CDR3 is TGCAGTGCCAAAGCGGGGGCCCCCCAAGAGACCCAGTACTTC. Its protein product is CSAKAGAPQETQYF.